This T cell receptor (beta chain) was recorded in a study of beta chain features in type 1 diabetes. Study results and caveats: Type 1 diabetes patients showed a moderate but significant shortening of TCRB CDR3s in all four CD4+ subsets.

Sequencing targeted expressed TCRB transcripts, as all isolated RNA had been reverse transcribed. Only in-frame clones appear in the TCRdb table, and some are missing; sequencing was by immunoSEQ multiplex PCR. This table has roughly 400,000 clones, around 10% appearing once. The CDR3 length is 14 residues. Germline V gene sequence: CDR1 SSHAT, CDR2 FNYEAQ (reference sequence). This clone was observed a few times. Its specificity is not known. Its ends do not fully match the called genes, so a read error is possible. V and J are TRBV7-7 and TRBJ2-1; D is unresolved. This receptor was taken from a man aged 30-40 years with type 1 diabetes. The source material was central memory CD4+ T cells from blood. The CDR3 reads CASSQTGRDNEQFF. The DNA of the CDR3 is TGTGCTAGCAGCCAAACCGGAAGGGACAATGAGCAGTTCTTC.